The rows below give T cell receptor beta chains drawn from one sample of a study of T cell responses to AZD1222 COVID-19 vaccine. The assay was immunoSEQ multiplex PCR, and TCRdb's table has in-frame clones only and misses some. Found here are 150,000 or so clones, more than 85% of them singletons; the top ten hold about 0.9%. The sequences come from peripheral blood, collected on day 0 of AZD1222 vaccination. The source is an adult in good health. CDR3s include the opening cysteine and the closing phenylalanine or tryptophan. The D gene is left open where the match is weak. Expanded clones are given a class, and other clones once, few, many or no size at all.

DNA: TGTGCCAGCAGCTACGGACTAGCGGGGGAACAGCAGTTCTTC
CDR3: CASSYGLAGEQQFF
V: TRBV27
D: TRBD2
size: -
J: TRBJ2-1

DNA: TGTGCCAGCAGCCATTTCGCAGGCAGAACCTACGAGCAGTACTTC
CDR3: CASSHFAGRTYEQYF
V: TRBV3-1/TRBV3-2
D: -
size: -
J: TRBJ2-7

DNA: TGTGCCAGCAGTTATAGTCCTCAGCCCCAGCATTTT
CDR3: CASSYSPQPQHF
V: TRBV6-2/TRBV6-3
D: -
size: -
J: TRBJ1-5

DNA: TGTGCCAGCAACCCGAACGGGGGGAACTATGGCTACACCTTC
CDR3: CASNPNGGNYGYTF
V: TRBV6-5
D: -
size: -
J: TRBJ1-2

DNA: TGTGCCAGCAGGGGGACAGGGTTCTCCTACAATGAGCAGTTCTTC
CDR3: CASRGTGFSYNEQFF
V: TRBV6-5
D: TRBD1
size: -
J: TRBJ2-1

DNA: TGTGCCAGCAGTTATGATTTTAACGGGGAGCTGTTTTTT
CDR3: CASSYDFNGELFF
V: TRBV6-5
D: -
size: -
J: TRBJ2-2

DNA: TGTGCCAGTAATGGACAGGGGCAGCCCCAGCATTTT
CDR3: CASNGQGQPQHF
V: TRBV6-5
D: TRBD1
size: -
J: TRBJ1-5

DNA: TGCGCCAGCAGCCAAAGGGACGGATCTTACGAGCAGTACTTC
CDR3: CASSQRDGSYEQYF
V: TRBV4-1
D: -
size: -
J: TRBJ2-7

DNA: TGTGCCAGCAGCGTAGGCGGGGACTATGGCTACACCTTC
CDR3: CASSVGGDYGYTF
V: TRBV9
D: -
size: -
J: TRBJ1-2

DNA: TGTGCCAGCAGCTTCCTAACCGGGGAGCTGTTTTTT
CDR3: CASSFLTGELFF
V: TRBV7-6
D: -
size: once
J: TRBJ2-2

DNA: TGTGCCAGCAGCCAACTCCCCGGGCCATATGAGCAGTTCTTC
CDR3: CASSQLPGPYEQFF
V: TRBV3-1/TRBV3-2
D: -
size: -
J: TRBJ2-1

DNA: TGTGCCAGCAGTGAATTGGGGGCGGGTTACGAGCAGTACTTC
CDR3: CASSELGAGYEQYF
V: TRBV2
D: -
size: -
J: TRBJ2-7

DNA: TGTGCCAGCAGCCGTGGCCCTAATGAAAAACTGTTTTTT
CDR3: CASSRGPNEKLFF
V: TRBV7-9
D: -
size: -
J: TRBJ1-4

DNA: TGCAGCGTTTTTAGGAGGACAGACATACAAGAGACCCAGTACTTC
CDR3: CSVFRRTDIQETQYF
V: TRBV29-1
D: -
size: -
J: TRBJ2-5

DNA: TGTGCCAGCCGAGTCGAGGACAGGGGAGGTTCACCCCTCCACTTT
CDR3: CASRVEDRGGSPLHF
V: TRBV2
D: TRBD1
size: once
J: TRBJ1-6

DNA: TGTGCCACCAGCATAGACATCCTTAACTCTGGAAACACCATATATTTT
CDR3: CATSIDILNSGNTIYF
V: TRBV15
D: -
size: once
J: TRBJ1-3

DNA: TGTGCCAGCAGTTATCTGACAGCTGGGGCAGATACGCAGTATTTT
CDR3: CASSYLTAGADTQYF
V: TRBV6-5
D: -
size: -
J: TRBJ2-3

DNA: TGCGCCAGCAGCTCGGGGGGAGCGGCGGAGACCCAGTACTTC
CDR3: CASSSGGAAETQYF
V: TRBV5-1
D: TRBD2
size: -
J: TRBJ2-5

DNA: TGTGCCAGCAGTGAAAGGTGGGCTAGTATCTACGAGCAGTACTTC
CDR3: CASSERWASIYEQYF
V: TRBV2
D: -
size: -
J: TRBJ2-7

DNA: TGTGCCAGCAGGGGGACAGTGGGCTATGGCTACACCTTC
CDR3: CASRGTVGYGYTF
V: TRBV2
D: TRBD1
size: -
J: TRBJ1-2

DNA: TGTGCCAGCAGCCAATCGTGGGGGAATGAGCAGTTCTTC
CDR3: CASSQSWGNEQFF
V: TRBV16
D: -
size: -
J: TRBJ2-1

DNA: TGTGCCAGCCAAAAAGCTAGCGGGGGGGCGGTCAATGAGCAGTTCTTC
CDR3: CASQKASGGAVNEQFF
V: TRBV27
D: TRBD2
size: -
J: TRBJ2-1

DNA: TGTGCCAGCAGTGAAACTATAGCCGGGGCTGGAAACACCATATATTTT
CDR3: CASSETIAGAGNTIYF
V: TRBV6-1
D: -
size: -
J: TRBJ1-3

DNA: TGTGCCAGCAGCCTGCCAGGGTTTTACAATGAGCAGTTCTTC
CDR3: CASSLPGFYNEQFF
V: TRBV5-4
D: -
size: -
J: TRBJ2-1

DNA: TGTGCCAGCAGCCCTGGAGCTACTAGCGTAATTACCGGGGAGCTGTTTTTT
CDR3: CASSPGATSVITGELFF
V: TRBV7-8
D: TRBD2
size: -
J: TRBJ2-2

DNA: TGTGCCAGCAGTTTATGGGGGAATCAGCCCCAGCATTTT
CDR3: CASSLWGNQPQHF
V: TRBV12-3/TRBV12-4
D: -
size: -
J: TRBJ1-5

DNA: TGTGCCAGCTCACGGGAATCAGGGGTTTTCACTGAAGCTTTCTTT
CDR3: CASSRESGVFTEAFF
V: TRBV18
D: -
size: -
J: TRBJ1-1

DNA: TGTGCCAGCAGCTCAAGATTCTATGGCTACACCTTC
CDR3: CASSSRFYGYTF
V: TRBV7-9
D: -
size: once
J: TRBJ1-2

DNA: TGTGCCACCAGCAGAGATCCCCTCTCGCTAGCCGGCTATGGCTACACCTTC
CDR3: CATSRDPLSLAGYGYTF
V: TRBV15
D: -
size: once
J: TRBJ1-2

DNA: TGTGCCAGCAGTTACGGAGGCCGGGCAAATGAAAAACTGTTTTTT
CDR3: CASSYGGRANEKLFF
V: TRBV6-5
D: -
size: -
J: TRBJ1-4

DNA: TGTGCCAGCAGCTCCCTTCGTGGGGCGCAAATTGGCTACACCTTC
CDR3: CASSSLRGAQIGYTF
V: TRBV11-2
D: -
size: -
J: TRBJ1-2

DNA: TGTGCCAGCAGTGGGTTTACCTCTAGCACAGATACGCAGTATTTT
CDR3: CASSGFTSSTDTQYF
V: TRBV7-6
D: -
size: -
J: TRBJ2-3

DNA: TGTGCCAGCAGCTTAGCTTCAGGGGGATATGAAAAACTGTTTTTT
CDR3: CASSLASGGYEKLFF
V: TRBV7-9
D: TRBD1
size: -
J: TRBJ1-4

DNA: TGTGCCAGCAGTTTATTCAGGCACACTGAAGCTTTCTTT
CDR3: CASSLFRHTEAFF
V: TRBV27
D: -
size: -
J: TRBJ1-1

DNA: TGTGCCTGGAGTGTATCAGGATTTTTGGGATTCTACGAGCAGTACTTC
CDR3: CAWSVSGFLGFYEQYF
V: TRBV30
D: -
size: -
J: TRBJ2-7

DNA: TGTGCCAGCAGCTTAGTTAGTACGGGGGGTGGGTATGGCTACACCTTC
CDR3: CASSLVSTGGGYGYTF
V: TRBV7-2
D: -
size: -
J: TRBJ1-2

DNA: TGTGCCAGCAGCTTAGTGTCGGGGGTCGGCACTGAAGCTTTCTTT
CDR3: CASSLVSGVGTEAFF
V: TRBV7-9
D: -
size: -
J: TRBJ1-1

DNA: TGTGCCAGCAGACTGGTGTCTGGAAACACCATATATTTT
CDR3: CASRLVSGNTIYF
V: TRBV6-5
D: -
size: -
J: TRBJ1-3

DNA: TGTGCCAGCAGAATTAACAGGGGTAGCCAGCCCCAGCATTTT
CDR3: CASRINRGSQPQHF
V: TRBV27
D: TRBD1
size: -
J: TRBJ1-5

DNA: TGTGCCAGCAGCCAATTATTCAGTTCCGCGGGGAATACCTACGAGCAGTACTTC
CDR3: CASSQLFSSAGNTYEQYF
V: TRBV3-1/TRBV3-2
D: -
size: -
J: TRBJ2-7

DNA: TGTGCCAGTAGCTCTAAAGGGCGCCTAGCGGGGGGGAAGAATGAGCAGTTCTTC
CDR3: CASSSKGRLAGGKNEQFF
V: TRBV19
D: TRBD2
size: -
J: TRBJ2-1

DNA: TGTGCCAGCAGCGAGGGACAGGGCTCCTACAATGAGCAGTTCTTC
CDR3: CASSEGQGSYNEQFF
V: TRBV7-2
D: TRBD1
size: -
J: TRBJ2-1

DNA: TGTGCCAGCAGTGGGATACGGACAGGGGGCGGACAGCCCCAGCATTTT
CDR3: CASSGIRTGGGQPQHF
V: TRBV2
D: TRBD1
size: -
J: TRBJ1-5

DNA: TGTGCCAGCAGCGTCCTTTTGACAGACACTGAAGCTTTCTTT
CDR3: CASSVLLTDTEAFF
V: TRBV9
D: -
size: once
J: TRBJ1-1

DNA: TGTGCCAGCTCAGAGGACGGCTCCTACGAGCAGTACTTC
CDR3: CASSEDGSYEQYF
V: TRBV18
D: -
size: -
J: TRBJ2-7

DNA: TGTGCCAGCAGGCGAATCGGGGGCCACTATGGCTACACCTTC
CDR3: CASRRIGGHYGYTF
V: TRBV27
D: -
size: -
J: TRBJ1-2

DNA: TGTGCCAGCTCGGAGGGATTTACTGAAGCTTTCTTT
CDR3: CASSEGFTEAFF
V: TRBV13
D: -
size: -
J: TRBJ1-1

DNA: TGTGCCAGCACTTCAGGACCCACAGATACGCAGTATTTT
CDR3: CASTSGPTDTQYF
V: TRBV2
D: -
size: -
J: TRBJ2-3